This T cell receptor beta chain was captured in a study of blood T cell repertoires in COVID-19. Across the study: The samples span acute and convalescent COVID-19 from the United States, Italy and Spain. In each case, the material was cDNA or gDNA derived from T cells, B-cell-depleted T cells, or PBMCs.

The germline gives CDR1 SQVTM, CDR2 ANQGSEA. V was pared by 7 bases and J by 3 bases, with 15 bases between. The CDR3 length is 13 residues. As handled by the study authors: Amplified reference gene primers provided the basis for estimating nucleated cell counts. The repertoire was sequenced with immunoSEQ multiplex PCR; TCRdb's copy has only in-frame clones and lacks some. V and J calls and clone size are copied from that table; D and trimming were computed from the DNA. The sample records about 40,000 clones, roughly 79% being singletons. The sequencing sample was made of peripheral blood. This clonotype was obtained from a woman aged 80 or older with acute or convalescent COVID-19. V gene TRBV29-1 combines with J gene TRBJ1-1; D is perhaps TRBD1 (6 bases). This chain's CDR3 is CSASDSKDTEAFF. CDR3 coding DNA: TGCAGCGCGTCGGACAGTAAAGACACTGAAGCTTTCTTT.